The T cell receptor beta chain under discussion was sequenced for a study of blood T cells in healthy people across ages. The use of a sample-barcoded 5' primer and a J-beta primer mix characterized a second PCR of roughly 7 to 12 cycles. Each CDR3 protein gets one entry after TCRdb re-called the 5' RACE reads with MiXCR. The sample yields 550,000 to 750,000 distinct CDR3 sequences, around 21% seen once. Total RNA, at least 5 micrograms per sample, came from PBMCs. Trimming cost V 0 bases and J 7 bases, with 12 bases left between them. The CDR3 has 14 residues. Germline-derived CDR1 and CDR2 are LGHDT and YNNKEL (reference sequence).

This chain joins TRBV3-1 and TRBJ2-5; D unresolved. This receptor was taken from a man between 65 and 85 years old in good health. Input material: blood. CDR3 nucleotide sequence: TGTGCCAGCAGCCAAGATCCCCGAATGGGGACCCAGTACTTC. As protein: CASSQDPRMGTQYF.